This is a list of T cell receptor beta chains from one sample in a study of blood T cell repertoires in COVID-19. Repertoires were generated with immunoSEQ multiplex PCR, while TCRdb's copy carries only in-frame clones and drops some. The repertoire holds more than 90,000 clones, 85% seen once, with 38% in the top ten. Sequencing was carried out using peripheral blood. The receptors stem from a man of 80 years or more with acute or convalescent COVID-19. Both conserved end residues are part of each CDR3. A D gene is named only where the DNA matches it firmly. Clone sizes are given selectively: once, few, many, or a class where the clone is expanded.

D: TRBD1
size: -
V: TRBV11-3
J: TRBJ1-6
DNA: TGTGCCAGCAGCTTAACTACAGGGGTTAATTCACCCCTCCACTTT
CDR3: CASSLTTGVNSPLHF

D: -
size: -
V: TRBV7-2
J: TRBJ1-2
DNA: TGTGCCAGCAGCCCCCGTAGCTATGGCTACACCTTC
CDR3: CASSPRSYGYTF

D: -
size: -
V: TRBV6-5
J: TRBJ2-7
DNA: TGTGCCAGCATGCCTAGCGCTGGCTCCTACGAGCAGTACTTC
CDR3: CASMPSAGSYEQYF

D: TRBD1
size: -
V: TRBV6-5
J: TRBJ1-2
DNA: TGTGCCAGCCGGGACAGGAGGCGAAGGGACTATGGCTACACCTTC
CDR3: CASRDRRRRDYGYTF

D: TRBD1
size: few
V: TRBV6-6
J: TRBJ1-3
DNA: TGTGCCAGCAGGGGACAGGACGGAAACACCATATATTTT
CDR3: CASRGQDGNTIYF

D: -
size: -
V: TRBV18
J: TRBJ1-4
DNA: TGTGCCAGCTCACTCAGGACAGATAATGAAAAACTGTTTTTT
CDR3: CASSLRTDNEKLFF

D: TRBD1
size: -
V: TRBV6-5
J: TRBJ1-5
DNA: TGTGCCAGCAGATCCGGGACAGGGGATCAGCCCCAGCATTTT
CDR3: CASRSGTGDQPQHF

D: -
size: -
V: TRBV5-1
J: TRBJ1-2
DNA: TGCGCCAGCAGCTTGGGTCGCCTAGGACAGACTCTAGATGGCTACACCTTC
CDR3: CASSLGRLGQTLDGYTF

D: TRBD1
size: -
V: TRBV27
J: TRBJ1-3
DNA: TGTGCCAGCAGCTCCCGATATGACAGGGGGTCTGGAAACACCATATATTTT
CDR3: CASSSRYDRGSGNTIYF

D: -
size: once
V: TRBV11-2
J: TRBJ1-1
DNA: TGTGCCAGCAGCTCTGGGGCCTCTATCAACACTGAAGCTTTCTTT
CDR3: CASSSGASINTEAFF

D: -
size: few
V: TRBV30
J: TRBJ1-5
DNA: TGTGCCTGGAGTGTCGGCGGCGTTCAGCCCCAGCATTTT
CDR3: CAWSVGGVQPQHF

D: -
size: -
V: TRBV24-1
J: TRBJ2-2
DNA: TGTGCCACCAGCGGCGGGACGGTAAACACCGGGGAGCTGTTTTTT
CDR3: CATSGGTVNTGELFF

D: TRBD2
size: -
V: TRBV11-1
J: TRBJ2-7
DNA: TGTGCCAGCAGTTCCAAGACTAGCCGCTCCTACGAGCAGTACTTC
CDR3: CASSSKTSRSYEQYF

D: TRBD2
size: -
V: TRBV28
J: TRBJ2-1
DNA: TGTGCCAGCAGTTCTCGGACTAGCGGGAGGTACAATGAGCAGTTCTTC
CDR3: CASSSRTSGRYNEQFF

D: -
size: -
V: TRBV7-3
J: TRBJ1-4
DNA: TGTGCCAGCAGCCGGGGGATAAATGAAAAACTGTTTTTT
CDR3: CASSRGINEKLFF

D: TRBD1
size: few
V: TRBV30
J: TRBJ1-2
DNA: TGTGCCTCGATCGGACAGGCCTACTATGGCTACACCTTC
CDR3: CASIGQAYYGYTF

D: TRBD1
size: -
V: TRBV5-6
J: TRBJ1-2
DNA: TGTGCCAGCAGACCCGGGACAGGGGGACCAAATAACTATGGCTACACCTTC
CDR3: CASRPGTGGPNNYGYTF

D: -
size: -
V: TRBV6-2/TRBV6-3
J: TRBJ1-2
DNA: TGTGCCAGCAGTACCGGGGGTTACTATGGCTACACCTTC
CDR3: CASSTGGYYGYTF

D: -
size: -
V: TRBV7-8
J: TRBJ1-2
DNA: TGTGCCAGCAGCCCAAATAACTATGGCTACACCTTC
CDR3: CASSPNNYGYTF

D: -
size: -
V: TRBV3-1/TRBV3-2
J: TRBJ2-7
DNA: TGTGCCAGCAGCCTGTCGGGCTCCTACGAGCAGTACTTC
CDR3: CASSLSGSYEQYF

D: TRBD1
size: once
V: TRBV24-1
J: TRBJ1-1
DNA: TGTGCCACCAGAAACAGGGGGAACACTGAAGCTTTCTTT
CDR3: CATRNRGNTEAFF

D: TRBD2
size: -
V: TRBV24-1
J: TRBJ2-2
DNA: TGTGCCACCAGTTACGTAGCGGGAGGCCTTTCGGGAATCGGGGAGCTGTTTTTT
CDR3: CATSYVAGGLSGIGELFF

D: -
size: -
V: TRBV18
J: TRBJ1-2
DNA: TGTGCCAGCTCAACGGGGGGGGCCTTGGGCTACACCTTC
CDR3: CASSTGGALGYTF

D: TRBD1
size: -
V: TRBV3-1/TRBV3-2
J: TRBJ2-7
DNA: TGTGCCAGCAGCCCTTGGACAGGGAGCTTCTACGAGCAGTACTTC
CDR3: CASSPWTGSFYEQYF

D: -
size: -
V: TRBV7-9
J: TRBJ2-1
DNA: TGTGCCAGCAGCTTCGACCCCCTTAGCGGATCTTACAATGAGCAGTTCTTC
CDR3: CASSFDPLSGSYNEQFF

D: TRBD1
size: -
V: TRBV28
J: TRBJ1-2
DNA: TGTGCCAGCAGTTTATACCCCGAGACAGGGGGTGACTATGGCTACACCTTC
CDR3: CASSLYPETGGDYGYTF

D: -
size: -
V: TRBV28
J: TRBJ2-1
DNA: TGTGCCAGCAGAACCTGGGGCAGGGGGGCCAGGGGTGAGCAGTTCTTC
CDR3: CASRTWGRGARGEQFF

D: -
size: -
V: TRBV27
J: TRBJ1-1
DNA: TGTGCCACCCATGAGAGGACAAACACTGAAGCTTTCTTT
CDR3: CATHERTNTEAFF